These 19 T cell receptor beta chains originate from one sample sequenced in a study of blood T cell repertoires in COVID-19. Some clones are missing from TCRdb's copy, which holds only in-frame ones; the method was immunoSEQ multiplex PCR. The sample lists 90,000 to 150,000 clones, 79% occurring once. The sequenced material came from peripheral blood. The receptors were gathered from a woman at least 80 years old with acute or convalescent COVID-19.

A single count supports this clone. The chain uses TRBV28 and TRBJ1-6; the match to TRBD1 covers 7 bases. CDR1 and CDR2 from the germline V gene are MDHEN and SYDVKM. This CDR3 has 15 amino acids. J gave up 7 bases and V 7 bases, and 10 bases lay outside the gene matches. The DNA for the CDR3 is TGTGCCAGCATCGAATGGAACAGGGGAAATTCACCCCTCCACTTT. It translates to CASIEWNRGNSPLHF.

This chain joins TRBV19 and TRBJ2-1; the match to TRBD2 covers 14 bases. The CDR3 runs 18 residues. The junction had 4 bases not matched to a gene; V was cut back by 3 bases and J by 0 bases. Germline CDR1 LNHDA, CDR2 SQIVND (reference sequence). The CDR3 is CASSMTSGRVSSYNEQFF. The CDR3 DNA reads as TGTGCCAGTAGTATGACTAGCGGGAGGGTCAGCTCCTACAATGAGCAGTTCTTC.

CDR3 region: CASSSGLTGNGDTEAFF. In DNA, the CDR3 is TGTGCCAGCAGCTCGGGCCTAACAGGGAACGGGGACACTGAAGCTTTCTTT. The chain joins TRBV5-4 to TRBJ1-1, with D possibly matching TRBD1 (6 bases). V was clipped by 3 bases and J by 3 bases, with 21 bases between them. The CDR3 loop spans 17 amino acids. Germline CDR1 SGHNT, CDR2 YYREEE (reference sequence).

The chain is built from TRBV5-1 and TRBJ2-5; D may be TRBD1 (6 bases). CDR1 and CDR2 (germline): SGHRS, YFSETQ. The CDR3 spans 14 residues. The ends were cut back, 4 bases at V and 2 bases at J, with 12 bases in the middle. In nucleotides, the CDR3 is TGCGCCAGCAGCCTGCTGGACAGTCAAGAGACCCAGTACTTC. It translates to CASSLLDSQETQYF.

This chain uses TRBV3-1 (or the pseudogene TRBV3-2) with TRBJ2-3, with D possibly matching TRBD2 (5 bases). This CDR3 comprises 16 residues. V lost 0 bases and J lost 3, with 13 bases in between. Germline loops: CDR1 LGHDT, CDR2 YNNKEL (reference sequence). The CDR3 bases are TGTGCCAGCAGCCAAGATTTTGGACTGTCTACAGATACGCAGTATTTT. Protein sequence: CASSQDFGLSTDTQYF.

The chain combines TRBV5-6 with TRBJ1-6; D unclear. The CDR3 totals 14 residues. Germline V gene data show CDR1 as SGHDT and CDR2 as YYEEEE. Trimming cost V 4 bases and J 11 bases, with 16 bases left between them. This chain's CDR3 is CASSDQIGFTPLHF. DNA for the CDR3: TGTGCCAGCAGCGACCAAATCGGGTTTACACCCCTCCACTTT.

The gene calls are TRBV14 and TRBJ2-5; TRBD1 aligns across 10 bases. This CDR3 is built from 14 residues. V dropped 4 bases and J dropped 1; count of bases not matched to a gene: 0. From germline, CDR1 is SGHDN and CDR2 FVKESK. CDR3 nucleotide sequence: TGTGCCAGCAGCCGGGACAGGGGCCAAGAGACCCAGTACTTC. Translation gives CASSRDRGQETQYF. The whole variable domain, remainder taken from reference TRBV14 and TRBJ2-5, is EAGVTQFPSHSVIEKGQTVTLRCDPISGHDNLYWYRRVMGKEIKFLLHFVKESKQDESGMPNNRFLAERTGGTYSTLKVQPAELEDSGVYFCASSRDRGQETQYFGPGTRLLVL.

The chain links TRBV4-1 to TRBJ2-7, with TRBD1 matching 7 bases. With 2 bases clipped from V and 6 bases from J, the junction kept 7 bases outside the gene matches. The germline CDR1 and CDR2 sequences are MGHRA and YSYEKL. This CDR3 has 14 residues. For the CDR3, the DNA is TGCGCCAGCAGCCAATATGACAGGGCGGGCGAGCAGTACTTC. As protein: CASSQYDRAGEQYF.

The chain has TRBV7-9 and TRBJ1-1; unclear D gene. The CDR3 loop spans 13 amino acids. Per germline, CDR1 SEHNR and CDR2 FQNEAQ (reference sequence). V was trimmed by 3 bases and J by 3 bases, leaving 8 bases between them. DNA of the CDR3: TGTGCCAGCAGCTTGTACTCGGACACTGAAGCTTTCTTT. It is translated as CASSLYSDTEAFF.

CDR3 region: CASSFAGLGETQYF. The CDR3 bases are TGTGCCAGCAGTTTTGCAGGCTTGGGAGAGACCCAGTACTTC. The gene calls are TRBV27 and TRBJ2-5; D is undetermined. The CDR3 runs 14 residues. Germline CDR1 MNHEY, CDR2 SMNVEV (reference sequence). The ends were cut back, 3 bases at V and 4 bases at J, with 12 bases in the middle.

This clone was found a few times. The chain employs TRBV2 and TRBJ1-2; D perhaps matches TRBD1 (6 bases). Germline V gene lookup returns CDR1 SNHLY and CDR2 FYNNEI. V was trimmed by 6 bases and J by 4 bases, leaving 18 bases between them. This CDR3 contains 15 residues. Here the CDR3 DNA reads TGTGCCAGCAGCGTAACAGGGAGCGGTGGCTATGGCTACACCTTC. Protein: CASSVTGSGGYGYTF.

The rearrangement uses TRBV19 and TRBJ2-5; D perhaps matches TRBD1 (6 bases). The CDR3 is 16 residues long. Germline assignment: CDR1 LNHDA and CDR2 SQIVND (reference sequence). With 2 bases removed from V and 2 bases from J, the gap between germline ends came to 15 bases. Written as DNA, the CDR3 is TGTGCCAGTAGTATACGGGACACCATACCTCAAGAGACCCAGTACTTC. Its translation: CASSIRDTIPQETQYF.

The rearrangement links TRBV28 to TRBJ1-2; D unresolved. Germline assignment: CDR1 MDHEN and CDR2 SYDVKM. The V end was cut by 1 base, the J end by 8 bases, with 5 bases between. There are 11 residues in the CDR3. The CDR3 spells CASSLFEGYTF. For the CDR3, the DNA is TGTGCCAGCAGTTTATTCGAGGGCTACACCTTC.

The chain has TRBV4-2 and TRBJ2-3, with TRBD2 identical over 7 bases. The ends lost 1 base at V and 3 bases at J; junction bases unmatched: 4. Germline CDR1 and CDR2: LGHNA and YNFKEQ. The CDR3 is 15 amino acids. The CDR3 loop is CASSQGAGATDTQYF. In DNA form, the CDR3 reads TGTGCCAGCAGCCAAGGTGCGGGAGCAACAGATACGCAGTATTTT.

The chain carries TRBV19 and TRBJ2-7, with 9 bases lining up with TRBD2. The trim removed 5 bases at V and 3 bases at J, leaving 14 bases unmatched. CDR3 length: 17 residues. Germline CDR1 LNHDA, CDR2 SQIVND (reference sequence). For the CDR3, the DNA is TGTGCCAGTAGTGATCATCTTGCGGGAGGGCTTAACTACGAGCAGTACTTC. This translates into CASSDHLAGGLNYEQYF.

The genes are TRBV7-2 and TRBJ2-7; no reliable D call. Trimming shortened V by 5 bases and J by 3 bases, and 14 bases separated the two germline ends. This CDR3 is built from 14 residues. Germline V CDR1 and CDR2: SGHTA, FQGNSA. CDR3 amino acids: CASSLRKFGYEQYF. The CDR3 region has the DNA TGTGCCAGCAGCCTGAGGAAGTTTGGCTACGAGCAGTACTTC.

This clone has just one count. J is TRBJ1-2 and V is TRBV24-1; unclear D gene. The length of the CDR3 is 16 residues. Germline-derived CDR1 and CDR2 are KGHDR and SFDVKD. Trimming removed 4 bases at V and 0 bases at J, with 14 bases between. The CDR3 loop reads CATSDRVTAANYGYTF. The CDR3 DNA sequence: TGTGCCACCAGTGACCGGGTGACCGCAGCTAACTATGGCTACACCTTC.

This sequence joins TRBV7-2 and TRBJ2-7; 7 bases align to TRBD1. V gave up 2 bases and J gave up 2 bases; unmatched junction bases: 3. Germline CDR1 is SGHTA and CDR2 is FQGNSA. This CDR3 has 14 residues. The DNA for the CDR3 is TGTGCCAGCAGCTTATCCAGGGGGACCTACGAGCAGTACTTC. Its protein product is CASSLSRGTYEQYF. Based on the CDR3 plus reference TRBV7-2 and TRBJ2-7, the full variable domain is GAGVSQSPSNKVTEKGKDVELRCDPISGHTALYWYRQSLGQGLEFLIYFQGNSAPDKSGLPSDRFSAERTGGSVSTLTIQRTQQEDSAVYLCASSLSRGTYEQYFGPGTRLTVT.

This chain connects TRBV3-1 (or the pseudogene TRBV3-2) to TRBJ2-7; the match to TRBD1 covers 7 bases. Unmatched junction bases numbered 8, after V lost 0 bases and J lost 3 bases. From germline, CDR1 is LGHDT and CDR2 YNNKEL (reference sequence). The CDR3 consists of 16 residues. The CDR3, as DNA: TGTGCCAGCAGCCAAGATCCCTGGACAGGTGACTACGAGCAGTACTTC. This codes for CASSQDPWTGDYEQYF.